What follows describes a single T cell receptor (beta chain). Its target is not known. This entry belongs to a study of CD39 and CD103 CD8 tumor-infiltrating T cells. Study summary: Comparisons covered HPV-positive and HPV-negative HNSCC, ovarian cancer and melanoma patients. Study-level points and caveats: Unlike DN TIL clonotypes, DP TIL clonotypes seldom appeared in blood.

TCRdb keeps only in-frame clones here, not all; method: immunoSEQ multiplex PCR. The sample lists about 3,600 clones, approximately 63% occurring once. The clonotype originates from a human donor with head and neck squamous cell carcinoma. The material sequenced was CD39- CD103- CD8+ T cells sorted from the tumor. Subset in this sample: CD103-CD39- double-negative CD45RA- CD8 T cells.

The CDR3 sequence: CAWMDRGRDEQYF. In DNA form, the CDR3 reads TGTGCCTGGATGGACAGGGGGAGGGACGAGCAGTACTTC. This chain uses TRBV30 with TRBJ2-7; 10 bases fit TRBD1. Looked up from germline, CDR1 is GTSNPN and CDR2 is SVGIG (reference sequence). Trimming removed 4 bases from V and 5 bases from J; junction bases left unmatched: 5. This CDR3 is 13 amino acids long.